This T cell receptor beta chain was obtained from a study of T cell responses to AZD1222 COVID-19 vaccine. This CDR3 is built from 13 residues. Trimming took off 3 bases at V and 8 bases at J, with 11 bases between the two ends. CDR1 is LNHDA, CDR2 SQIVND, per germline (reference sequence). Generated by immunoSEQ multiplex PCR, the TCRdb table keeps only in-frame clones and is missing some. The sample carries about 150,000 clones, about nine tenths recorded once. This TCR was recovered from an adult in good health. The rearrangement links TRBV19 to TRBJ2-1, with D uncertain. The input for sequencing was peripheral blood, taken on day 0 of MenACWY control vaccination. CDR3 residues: CASSILPKYEQFF. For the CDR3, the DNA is TGTGCCAGTAGTATCCTCCCTAAGTATGAGCAGTTCTTC. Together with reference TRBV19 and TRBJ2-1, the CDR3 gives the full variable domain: DGGITQSPKYLFRKEGQNVTLSCEQNLNHDAMYWYRQDPGQGLRLIYYSQIVNDFQKGDIAEGYSVSREKKESFPLTVTSAQKNPTAFYLCASSILPKYEQFFGPGTRLTVL.